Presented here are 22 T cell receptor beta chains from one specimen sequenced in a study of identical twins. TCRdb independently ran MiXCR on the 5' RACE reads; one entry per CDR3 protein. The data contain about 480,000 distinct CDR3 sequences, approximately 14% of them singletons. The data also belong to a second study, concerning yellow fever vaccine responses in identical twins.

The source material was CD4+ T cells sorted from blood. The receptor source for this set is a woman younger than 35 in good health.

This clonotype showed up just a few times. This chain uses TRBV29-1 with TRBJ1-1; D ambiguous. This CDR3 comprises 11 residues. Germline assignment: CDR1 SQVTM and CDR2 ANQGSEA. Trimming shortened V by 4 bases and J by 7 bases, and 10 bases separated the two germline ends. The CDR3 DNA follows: TGCAGCGTTGTTTCGGGCAGTGAAGCTTTCTTT. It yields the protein CSVVSGSEAFF.

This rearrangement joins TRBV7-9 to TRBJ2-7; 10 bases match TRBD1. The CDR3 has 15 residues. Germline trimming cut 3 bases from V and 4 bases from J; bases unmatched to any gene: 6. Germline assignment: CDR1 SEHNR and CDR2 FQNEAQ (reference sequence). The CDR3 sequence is CASSFGTGASYEQYF. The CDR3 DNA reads TGTGCCAGCAGCTTCGGGACAGGGGCTTCTTACGAGCAGTACTTC. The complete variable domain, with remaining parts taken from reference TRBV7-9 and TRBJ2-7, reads DTGVSQNPRHKITKRGQNVTFRCDPISEHNRLYWYRQTLGQGPEFLTYFQNEAQLEKSRLLSDRFSAERPKGSFSTLEIQRTEQGDSAMYLCASSFGTGASYEQYFGPGTRLTVT.

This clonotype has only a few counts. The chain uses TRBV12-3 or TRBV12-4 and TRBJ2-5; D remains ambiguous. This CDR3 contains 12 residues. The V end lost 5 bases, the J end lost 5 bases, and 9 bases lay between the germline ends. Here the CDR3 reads CASSKALETQYF. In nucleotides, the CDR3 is TGTGCCAGCAGTAAGGCCCTCGAGACCCAGTACTTC.

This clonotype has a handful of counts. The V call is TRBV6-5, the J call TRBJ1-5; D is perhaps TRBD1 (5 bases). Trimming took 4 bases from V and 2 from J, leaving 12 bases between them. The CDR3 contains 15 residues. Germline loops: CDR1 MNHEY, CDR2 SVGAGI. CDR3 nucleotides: TGTGCCAGCAGTTCAGGGTCTCTTGGCAATCAGCCCCAGCATTTT. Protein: CASSSGSLGNQPQHF.

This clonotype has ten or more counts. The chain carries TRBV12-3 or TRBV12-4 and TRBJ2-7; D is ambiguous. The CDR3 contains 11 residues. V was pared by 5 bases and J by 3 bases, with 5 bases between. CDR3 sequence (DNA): TGTGCCAGCAGTCAGCGCTACGAGCAGTACTTC. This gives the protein CASSQRYEQYF.

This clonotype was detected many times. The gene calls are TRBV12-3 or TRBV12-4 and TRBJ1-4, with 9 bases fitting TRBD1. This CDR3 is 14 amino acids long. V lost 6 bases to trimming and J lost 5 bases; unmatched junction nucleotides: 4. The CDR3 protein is CASRRGTGNEKLFF. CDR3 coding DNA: TGTGCCAGCAGACGCGGGACAGGGAATGAAAAACTGTTTTTT.

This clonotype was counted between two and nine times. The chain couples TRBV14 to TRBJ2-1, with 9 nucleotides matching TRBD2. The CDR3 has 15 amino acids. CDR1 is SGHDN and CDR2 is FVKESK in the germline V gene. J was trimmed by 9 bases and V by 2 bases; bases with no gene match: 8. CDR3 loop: CASSQISGGWPEQFF. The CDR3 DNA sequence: TGTGCCAGCAGCCAAATTAGCGGGGGCTGGCCTGAGCAGTTCTTC.

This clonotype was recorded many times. This chain's CDR3 is CASSTRDSRTDTQYF. CDR3 in DNA: TGTGCCAGCAGCACACGGGACTCCCGCACAGATACGCAGTATTTT. This chain connects TRBV12-3 or TRBV12-4 to TRBJ2-3; tentative D call: TRBD2 (6 bases). This CDR3 comprises 15 residues. Trimming left V 6 bases short and J 1 base short, with 14 bases between.

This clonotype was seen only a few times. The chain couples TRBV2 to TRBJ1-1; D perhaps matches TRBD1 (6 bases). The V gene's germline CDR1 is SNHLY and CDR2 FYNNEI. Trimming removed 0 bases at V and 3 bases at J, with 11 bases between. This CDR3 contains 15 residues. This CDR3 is CASSEARGGDTEAFF. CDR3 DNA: TGTGCCAGCAGTGAAGCGAGAGGGGGGGACACTGAAGCTTTCTTT. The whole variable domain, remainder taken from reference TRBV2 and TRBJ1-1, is EPEVTQTPSHQVTQMGQEVILRCVPISNHLYFYWYRQILGQKVEFLVSFYNNEISEKSEIFDDQFSVERPDGSNFTLKIRSTKLEDSAMYFCASSEARGGDTEAFFGQGTRLTVV.

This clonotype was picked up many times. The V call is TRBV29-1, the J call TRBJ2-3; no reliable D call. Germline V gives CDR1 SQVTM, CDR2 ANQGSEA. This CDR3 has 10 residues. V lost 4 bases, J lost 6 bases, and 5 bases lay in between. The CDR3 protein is CSVVRDTQYF. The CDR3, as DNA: TGCAGCGTTGTGCGGGATACGCAGTATTTT.

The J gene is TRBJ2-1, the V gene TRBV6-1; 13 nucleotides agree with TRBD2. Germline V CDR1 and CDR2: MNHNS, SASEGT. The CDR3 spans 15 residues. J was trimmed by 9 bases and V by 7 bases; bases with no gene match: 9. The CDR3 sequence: CASTRGLAGVSEQFF. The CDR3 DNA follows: TGTGCCAGCACCCGTGGACTAGCGGGAGTCAGTGAGCAGTTCTTC.

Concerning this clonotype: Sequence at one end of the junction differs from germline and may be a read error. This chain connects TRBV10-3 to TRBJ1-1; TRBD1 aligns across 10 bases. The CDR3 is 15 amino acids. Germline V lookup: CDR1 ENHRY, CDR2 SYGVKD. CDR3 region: CATGQVRDRGTDAFF. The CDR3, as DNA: TGTGCCACTGGCCAAGTCCGGGACAGGGGCACTGATGCTTTCTTT.

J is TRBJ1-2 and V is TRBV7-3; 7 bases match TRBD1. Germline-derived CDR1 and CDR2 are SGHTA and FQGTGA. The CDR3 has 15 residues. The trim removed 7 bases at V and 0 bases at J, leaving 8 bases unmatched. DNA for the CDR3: TGTGCCAGCAAGGACAGGCGGAAATCTAACTATGGCTACACCTTC. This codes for CASKDRRKSNYGYTF.

CDR3 DNA: TGTGCCAGCAGTGACCCAGGGGGGGGCCTAGAGACCCAGTACTTC. It encodes CASSDPGGGLETQYF. This chain links TRBV6-1 with TRBJ2-5; D is perhaps TRBD1 or TRBD2 (7 bases each). This CDR3 contains 15 residues. CDR1 and CDR2 from the germline V gene are MNHNS and SASEGT. Trimming took off 3 bases at V and 4 bases at J, with 15 bases between the two ends.

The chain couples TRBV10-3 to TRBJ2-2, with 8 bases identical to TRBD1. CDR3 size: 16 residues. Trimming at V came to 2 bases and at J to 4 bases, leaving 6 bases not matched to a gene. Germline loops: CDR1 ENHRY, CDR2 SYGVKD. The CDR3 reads CAISETTGASTGELFF. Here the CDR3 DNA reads TGTGCCATCAGTGAGACGACAGGGGCGTCCACCGGGGAGCTGTTTTTT.

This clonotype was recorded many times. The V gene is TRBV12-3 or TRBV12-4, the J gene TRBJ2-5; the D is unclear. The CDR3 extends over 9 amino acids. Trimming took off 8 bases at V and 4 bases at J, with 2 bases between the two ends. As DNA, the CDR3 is TGTGCCAGCGGAGAGACCCAGTACTTC. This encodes CASGETQYF.

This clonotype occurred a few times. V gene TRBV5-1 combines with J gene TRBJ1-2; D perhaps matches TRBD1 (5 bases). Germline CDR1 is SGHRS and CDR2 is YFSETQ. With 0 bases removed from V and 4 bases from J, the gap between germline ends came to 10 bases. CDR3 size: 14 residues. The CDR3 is CASSLAGNSYGYTF. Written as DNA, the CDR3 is TGCGCCAGCAGCTTGGCAGGGAATAGCTATGGCTACACCTTC.

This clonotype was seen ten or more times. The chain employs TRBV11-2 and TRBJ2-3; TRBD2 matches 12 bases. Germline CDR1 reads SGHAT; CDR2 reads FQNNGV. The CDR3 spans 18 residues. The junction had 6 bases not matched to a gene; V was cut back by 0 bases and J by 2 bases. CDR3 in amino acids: CASSLEGLAGGPTDTQYF. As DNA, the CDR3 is TGTGCCAGCAGCTTAGAAGGGCTAGCGGGGGGGCCCACAGATACGCAGTATTTT.

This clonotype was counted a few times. CDR3 sequence: CSALGDGSGANVLTF. The CDR3 bases are TGCAGTGCCCTTGGGGACGGCTCTGGGGCCAACGTCCTGACTTTC. The chain couples TRBV20-1 to TRBJ2-6; either TRBD1 or TRBD2 may fit D (5 bases each). The CDR3 contains 15 residues. Germline V gene sequence: CDR1 DFQATT, CDR2 SNEGSKA (reference sequence). V shed 6 bases and J shed 0 bases, with 12 bases lying between them.

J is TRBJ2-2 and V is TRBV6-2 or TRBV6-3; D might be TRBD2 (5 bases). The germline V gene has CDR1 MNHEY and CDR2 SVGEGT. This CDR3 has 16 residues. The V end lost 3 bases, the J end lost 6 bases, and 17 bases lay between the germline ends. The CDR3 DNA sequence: TGTGCCAGCAGTTATACCCCGACTACCCCCGCCGGGGAGCTGTTTTTT. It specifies CASSYTPTTPAGELFF.

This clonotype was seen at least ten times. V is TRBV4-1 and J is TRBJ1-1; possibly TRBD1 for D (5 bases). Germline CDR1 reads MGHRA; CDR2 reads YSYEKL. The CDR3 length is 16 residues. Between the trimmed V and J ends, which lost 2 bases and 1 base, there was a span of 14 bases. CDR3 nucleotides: TGCGCCAGCAGCCAACTGTTAGGCGGGGCGAACACTGAAGCTTTCTTT. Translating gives CASSQLLGGANTEAFF.

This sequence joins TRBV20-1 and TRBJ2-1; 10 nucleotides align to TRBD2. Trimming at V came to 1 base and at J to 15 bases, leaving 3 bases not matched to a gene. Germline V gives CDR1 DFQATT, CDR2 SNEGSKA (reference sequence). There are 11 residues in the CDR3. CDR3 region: CSARAAGGPFF. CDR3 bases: TGCAGTGCTAGAGCAGCGGGGGGGCCGTTCTTC.